What follows are 32 T cell receptor beta chains derived from one specimen sequenced in a study of T cells in Graves' hyperthyroidism and ophthalmopathy (dated by TCRdb to about 2019). Libraries were constructed by multiplex PCR. Reads for this sample came from an Illumina HiSeq 2000. Amplification of TCR beta CDR3 regions was carried out from RNA transcripts. For the first round of RT-PCR on the TCR CDR3, the HTBI primer set was used together with the Qiagen OneStep RT-PCR kit. TCRdb passed the public sequencing reads through fastp at Q25 and MiXCR, retaining productive beta sequences. Every CDR3 protein is listed once, alongside the most common genes and DNA of its rows. The sample table contains about 110,000 distinct CDR3 sequences; only one count was recorded for about 17% of them. About 42% of the sample belongs to the ten largest clones. Sample: blood. The receptors originated from a woman in her fifties or sixties with Graves' hyperthyroidism.

This clonotype was found many times. The CDR3 bases are TGTGCCAGCAGCCAAGATCCGGCGGACGCCTACGAGCAGTACTTC. Protein: CASSQDPADAYEQYF. The chain links TRBV14 to TRBJ2-7; D unresolved. This CDR3 has 15 residues. Germline V gene lookup returns CDR1 SGHDN and CDR2 FVKESK. V was cut by 0 bases and J by 2 bases, with 11 bases left in between.

This clonotype was seen repeatedly, ten times or more. The genes are TRBV3-1 and TRBJ1-3, with unresolved D. Germline loops: CDR1 LGHDT, CDR2 YNNKEL (reference sequence). CDR3 size: 16 residues. The germline V and J ends were trimmed by 4 bases and 0 bases, with 13 bases remaining between them. CDR3 in amino acids: CASSPETRSSGNTIYF. DNA for the CDR3: TGTGCCAGCAGCCCGGAGACTCGCTCCTCTGGAAACACCATATATTTT.

This clonotype has at least ten counts. The chain has TRBV2 and TRBJ2-1; D is perhaps TRBD1 or TRBD2 (5 bases each). CDR3 length: 14 residues. Trimming removed 9 bases at V and 7 bases at J, with 19 bases between. Per the germline V gene, CDR1 is SNHLY and CDR2 is FYNNEI. CDR3 protein: CASSGTRKRNEQFF. CDR3 nucleotides: TGTGCCAGTTCCGGGACCCGAAAGAGGAATGAGCAGTTCTTC. The whole variable domain, remainder taken from reference TRBV2 and TRBJ2-1, is EPEVTQTPSHQVTQMGQEVILRCVPISNHLYFYWYRQILGQKVEFLVSFYNNEISEKSEIFDDQFSVERPDGSNFTLKIRSTKLEDSAMYFCASSGTRKRNEQFFGPGTRLTVL.

In this sample, this clonotype turned up many times. This chain joins TRBV7-2 and TRBJ1-2; TRBD1 might be the D (6 bases). This CDR3 spans 15 amino acids. Trimming pared 7 bases from V and 4 bases from J, leaving 19 bases between. CDR1 is SGHTA, CDR2 FQGNSA, per germline. The CDR3 protein is CASTKITQGFYGYTF. For the CDR3, the DNA is TGTGCCAGCACCAAGATAACACAGGGATTCTATGGCTACACCTTC.

This clonotype was detected ten times or more. The chain is built from TRBV24-1 and TRBJ2-1, with 12 bases lining up with TRBD2. The germline gives CDR1 KGHDR, CDR2 SFDVKD. CDR3 size: 15 residues. The V segment lost 4 bases and the J segment 8 bases; nucleotides outside the gene matches: 5. CDR3 region: CATSDTGLAGHEQFF. CDR3 nucleotides: TGTGCCACCAGTGACACGGGACTAGCGGGCCATGAGCAGTTCTTC.

Of note for this clonotype: Because the CDR3's place on the DNA is in doubt, the DNA is left out and the CDR3 is given as listed by TCRdb. J is TRBJ1-5 and V is TRBV11-1. Germline V gives CDR1 SGHAT, CDR2 FQDESV (reference sequence). The CDR3 spans 24 amino acids, including both terminal residues. CDR3 sequence reads: CASSLGSGRWNIQYFGAGTQPQHF.

This CDR3 reads CASMPLDRYDRVTEAFF. CDR3 DNA: TGTGCCAGTATGCCCTTAGACAGGTACGATAGGGTCACTGAAGCTTTCTTT. The chain recombines TRBV19 with TRBJ1-1; D perhaps matches TRBD1 (6 bases). The germline gives CDR1 LNHDA, CDR2 SQIVND (reference sequence). CDR3 length: 17 amino acids. The V end lost 7 bases, the J end lost 4 bases, and 25 bases lay between the germline ends. The variable domain in full, with the rest retrieved from reference TRBV19 and TRBJ1-1, is DGGITQSPKYLFRKEGQNVTLSCEQNLNHDAMYWYRQDPGQGLRLIYYSQIVNDFQKGDIAEGYSVSREKKESFPLTVTSAQKNPTAFYLCASMPLDRYDRVTEAFFGQGTRLTVV.

In its sample, this clonotype was seen many times. The chain has TRBV7-2 and TRBJ1-1; D is possibly TRBD1 (6 bases). The CDR3 is 14 amino acids. V lost 5 bases to trimming and J lost 4 bases, with 14 bases between them. Germline values: CDR1 SGHTA, CDR2 FQGNSA. CDR3 region: CASSPQNRATEAFF. The DNA for the CDR3 is TGTGCCAGCAGCCCCCAAAACAGGGCCACTGAAGCTTTCTTT.

This clonotype was picked up many times. The CDR3 DNA follows: TGTGCCAGCAGTCATCCTCAACCGGGACAGGGGGTCCCGACCAAAAACATTCAGTACTTC. Amino acid sequence: CASSHPQPGQGVPTKNIQYF. The chain is built from TRBV6-7 and TRBJ2-4, with 11 nucleotides matching TRBD1. TRBV6-7 is treated as an ORF (open reading frame) with a function not yet certain. The trim removed 5 bases at V and 2 bases at J, leaving 17 bases unmatched. The CDR3 length is 20 residues.

This clonotype was detected ten times or more. The V gene is TRBV5-6, the J gene TRBJ2-1; TRBD2 matches at 12 bases. Unmatched junction bases numbered 5, after V lost 0 bases and J lost 7 bases. The germline gives CDR1 SGHDT, CDR2 YYEEEE. The CDR3 length is 16 residues. This chain's CDR3 is CASSLVLAGGWNEQFF. The CDR3 bases are TGTGCCAGCAGCTTGGTTCTAGCGGGAGGGTGGAATGAGCAGTTCTTC.

There are many counts of this clonotype. The chain uses TRBV6-1 and TRBJ1-5; the D gene is possibly TRBD1 (6 bases). Germline assignment: CDR1 MNHNS and CDR2 SASEGT. The germline V and J ends were trimmed by 3 bases and 0 bases, with 18 bases remaining between them. The CDR3 consists of 18 residues. The CDR3 DNA is TGTGCCAGCAGTGATTACAGGGCGAGGGTCGATAGCAATCAGCCCCAGCATTTT. Translated, it gives CASSDYRARVDSNQPQHF.

This clonotype was detected ten times or more. The V call is TRBV12-3 or TRBV12-4, the J call TRBJ2-3; TRBD2 matches 7 bases. This CDR3 is built from 16 residues. V trimming: 4 bases; J trimming: 4 bases; junction bases outside the gene matches: 11. The CDR3 nucleotides are TGTGCCAGCAGTTCCCGGGCTAGCGGCGCAGCAGATACGCAGTATTTT. Protein sequence: CASSSRASGAADTQYF.

This clonotype was seen at least ten times. The V gene is TRBV10-1, the J gene TRBJ2-3; D is undetermined. The CDR3 spans 12 residues. V lost 4 bases to trimming and J lost 2 bases, with 4 bases between them. CDR1 WNHNN and CDR2 SYGVQD come from the germline V gene (reference sequence). This CDR3 reads CASSATTDTQYF. The CDR3 DNA is TGCGCCAGCAGTGCCACCACAGATACGCAGTATTTT.

The chain is built from TRBV7-9 and TRBJ2-7; no firm D call. The CDR3 is 15 residues long. V shed 0 bases and J shed 2 bases, with 11 bases lying between them. Germline V CDR1 and CDR2: SEHNR, FQNEAQ (reference sequence). CDR3 loop: CASSLAAQATYEQYF. The CDR3 nucleotides are TGTGCCAGCAGCTTAGCAGCCCAGGCGACCTACGAGCAGTACTTC.

The table lists this clonotype with many counts. The V call is TRBV7-9, the J call TRBJ1-6; TRBD1 aligns across 10 bases. CDR1 and CDR2 from the germline V gene are SEHNR and FQNEAQ (reference sequence). V lost 5 bases, J lost 6 bases, and 7 bases stayed unmatched. This CDR3 spans 16 amino acids. CDR3: CASSARTGGGNSPLHF. The DNA of the CDR3 is TGTGCCAGCAGCGCACGGACAGGGGGTGGTAATTCACCCCTCCACTTT.

This clonotype was seen ten or more times. The rearrangement links TRBV6-6 to TRBJ1-2, with D hard to call. V lost 2 bases and J lost 6, with 10 bases in between. CDR3 size: 13 residues. From germline, CDR1 is MNHNY and CDR2 SVGAGI (reference sequence). The CDR3 region is CASSYGGLDGYTF. Written as DNA, the CDR3 is TGTGCCAGCAGTTACGGAGGGTTAGATGGCTACACCTTC.

This clonotype was found many times. The chain carries TRBV2 and TRBJ2-7; D gene ambiguous. The CDR3 has 14 residues. V was trimmed by 4 bases and J by 0 bases, leaving 10 bases between them. The germline V gene encodes CDR1 SNHLY and CDR2 FYNNEI. CDR3 amino acids: CASSVQRSSYEQYF. The CDR3 DNA is TGTGCCAGCAGTGTCCAGCGCAGCTCCTACGAGCAGTACTTC. The entire variable domain, with the rest obtained from reference TRBV2 and TRBJ2-7, is as follows: EPEVTQTPSHQVTQMGQEVILRCVPISNHLYFYWYRQILGQKVEFLVSFYNNEISEKSEIFDDQFSVERPDGSNFTLKIRSTKLEDSAMYFCASSVQRSSYEQYFGPGTRLTVT.

At least ten counts were recorded for this clonotype. The chain employs TRBV7-2 and TRBJ1-3; D is undetermined. Germline V CDR1 and CDR2: SGHTA, FQGNSA. The CDR3 runs to 15 residues. Trimming took off 4 bases at V and 0 bases at J, with 10 bases between the two ends. CDR3 protein: CASSYITPSGNTIYF. CDR3 in DNA: TGTGCCAGCAGCTACATTACACCCTCTGGAAACACCATATATTTT. Drawing the rest from reference TRBV7-2 and TRBJ1-3, the complete variable domain is GAGVSQSPSNKVTEKGKDVELRCDPISGHTALYWYRQSLGQGLEFLIYFQGNSAPDKSGLPSDRFSAERTGGSVSTLTIQRTQQEDSAVYLCASSYITPSGNTIYFGEGSWLTVV.

The chain combines TRBV5-8 with TRBJ2-7, with 7 bases fitting TRBD1. Germline-derived CDR1 and CDR2 are SGHTS and YDEGEE. CDR3 size: 13 residues. V dropped 0 bases and J dropped 6; count of bases not matched to a gene: 3. The CDR3 DNA is TGTGCCAGCAGCTTGGGAGGGGGCTCCGAGCAGTACTTC. Protein product: CASSLGGGSEQYF.

This sequence joins TRBV7-9 and TRBJ2-5; D not resolved. The CDR3 extends over 14 amino acids. V was clipped by 5 bases and J by 9 bases, with 19 bases between them. The germline V gene encodes CDR1 SEHNR and CDR2 FQNEAQ (reference sequence). This chain's CDR3 is CASSPPSTAWPQYF. The CDR3 coding sequence is TGTGCCAGCAGCCCGCCATCCACTGCGTGGCCCCAGTACTTC.

Ten or more counts support this clonotype. V is TRBV6-5 and J is TRBJ1-3; no definite D call. V was pared by 0 bases and J by 4 bases, with 4 bases between. Germline assignment: CDR1 MNHEY and CDR2 SVGAGI. There are 13 residues in the CDR3. CDR3: CASSYSRGNTIYF. CDR3 sequence (DNA): TGTGCCAGCAGTTACTCGAGGGGAAACACCATATATTTT.

This clonotype was seen ten or more times. The genes are TRBV30 and TRBJ1-6; 7 bases align to TRBD1. The CDR3 runs 13 residues. CDR1 GTSNPN and CDR2 SVGIG come from the germline V gene (reference sequence). The junction had 5 bases not matched to a gene; V was cut back by 8 bases and J by 4 bases. CDR3 nucleotide sequence: TGTGCCGCCAGGGGGGAGTATAATTCACCCCTCCACTTT. It yields the protein CAARGEYNSPLHF.

This clonotype was picked up many times. The genes are TRBV18 and TRBJ1-1; D perhaps matches TRBD1 (5 bases). Germline CDR1 KGHSH, CDR2 LQKENI. V lost 5 bases and J 11 bases, leaving 15 bases between the germline ends. There are 12 residues in the CDR3. The CDR3, as DNA: TGTGCCAGCTCATCCGGACAACCGCGGGCTTTCTTT. Protein sequence: CASSSGQPRAFF.

This clonotype was recorded many times. A read error may account for a junction end that differs from germline. The chain has TRBV7-7 and TRBJ2-3; D remains unclear. CDR1 is SSHAT, CDR2 FNYEAQ, per germline (reference sequence). CDR3 length equals 14 residues. CDR3 coding DNA: TGTGCTAGCAGCCCCTCAGCCCTCACAGATACGCAGTATTTT. It encodes CASSPSALTDTQYF.

This clonotype was seen a handful of times. This chain links TRBV24-1 with TRBJ2-1, with TRBD2 matching over 7 bases. This CDR3 comprises 16 residues. J gave up 6 bases and V 3 bases, and 10 bases lay outside the gene matches. The germline V gene has CDR1 KGHDR and CDR2 SFDVKD. DNA for the CDR3: TGTGCCACCAGTGATCCCGGCGGGGGAATACTCAATGAGCAGTTCTTC. It encodes CATSDPGGGILNEQFF.

This clonotype was found many times. The rearrangement joins TRBV18 to TRBJ1-2; weak D call: TRBD1 (5 bases). CDR1 is KGHSH, CDR2 LQKENI, per germline. The CDR3 contains 13 residues. The germline V and J ends were trimmed by 1 base and 8 bases, with 11 bases remaining between them. The CDR3 reads CASSPLGQGGYTF. In DNA form, the CDR3 reads TGTGCCAGCTCACCACTTGGGCAGGGAGGCTACACCTTC.

The sample holds many counts of this clonotype. CDR3 in DNA: TGTGCCAGCAGTTTACCCCCCCGCCCCTCCTATAATTCACCCCTCCACTTT. Translating it yields CASSLPPRPSYNSPLHF. The genes are TRBV28 and TRBJ1-6; D ambiguous. Germline V gene sequence: CDR1 MDHEN, CDR2 SYDVKM. Deletions cut 2 bases from V and 0 bases from J, with 11 bases between. This CDR3 has 17 residues.

This clonotype was observed a few times. The chain carries TRBV9 and TRBJ2-3, with D perhaps TRBD2 (6 bases). V lost 2 bases and J 5 bases, leaving 18 bases between the germline ends. CDR1 and CDR2 from the germline V gene are SGDLS and YYNGEE. CDR3 length equals 16 residues. The CDR3, as DNA: TGTGCCAGCAGCGTCACCCCCGGACCAGCGGGAGATACGCAGTATTTT. As protein: CASSVTPGPAGDTQYF.

This clonotype has a count of ten or more. The J gene is TRBJ2-1, the V gene TRBV28, with 8 bases lining up with TRBD2. Germline V gene lookup returns CDR1 MDHEN and CDR2 SYDVKM. The CDR3 consists of 16 residues. The V gene end was trimmed by 7 bases and the J gene end by 4 bases; junction bases not matched to a gene: 12. The CDR3 here is CASTPGGLASYNEQFF. CDR3 in DNA: TGTGCCAGCACCCCGGGAGGGCTAGCTTCATACAATGAGCAGTTCTTC.

In this sample, this clonotype turned up once. V is TRBV7-2 and J is TRBJ2-7; D not resolved. Per the germline V gene, CDR1 is SGHTA and CDR2 is FQGNSA. The CDR3 loop spans 12 amino acids. With 5 bases removed from V and 2 bases from J, the gap between germline ends came to 7 bases. In nucleotides, the CDR3 is TGTGCCAGCAGCCCCGGAGCCTACGAGCAGTACTTC. Its protein is CASSPGAYEQYF.

A few counts support this clonotype. The chain uses TRBV6-1 and TRBJ1-4; TRBD1 matches 9 bases. CDR1 is MNHNS and CDR2 is SASEGT in the germline V gene. This CDR3 has 15 residues. V dropped 8 bases and J dropped 7; count of bases not matched to a gene: 11. The chain's CDR3 is CASAPGTGKSEKLFF. The CDR3 region has the DNA TGTGCCAGCGCTCCCGGGACAGGGAAGAGTGAAAAACTGTTTTTT.

V gene TRBV24-1 combines with J gene TRBJ2-5; 7 bases agree with TRBD2. V lost 5 bases and J lost 3; bases outside the gene matches: 2. Looked up from germline, CDR1 is KGHDR and CDR2 is SFDVKD. The CDR3 is 13 residues long. CDR3 sequence reads: CATSALAEETQYF. In DNA form, the CDR3 reads TGTGCCACCAGTGCGCTAGCGGAAGAGACCCAGTACTTC.